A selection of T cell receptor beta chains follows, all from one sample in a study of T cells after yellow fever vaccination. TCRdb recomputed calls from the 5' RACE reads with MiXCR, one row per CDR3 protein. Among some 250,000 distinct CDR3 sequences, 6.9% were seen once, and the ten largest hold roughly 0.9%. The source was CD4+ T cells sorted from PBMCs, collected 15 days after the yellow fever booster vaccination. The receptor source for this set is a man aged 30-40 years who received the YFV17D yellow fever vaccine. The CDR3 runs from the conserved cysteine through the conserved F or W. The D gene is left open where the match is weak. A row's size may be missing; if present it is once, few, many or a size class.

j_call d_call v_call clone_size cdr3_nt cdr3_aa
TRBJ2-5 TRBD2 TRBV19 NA TGTGCCAGTAGCAACGCCCCGGGACTAGCGGGAGATGAGACCCAGTACTTC CASSNAPGLAGDETQYF
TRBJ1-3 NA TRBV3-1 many TGTGCCAGCAGCCAAGGACAGCACTCTGGAAACACCATATATTTT CASSQGQHSGNTIYF
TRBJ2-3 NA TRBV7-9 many TGTGCCAGCAGCTTAGCTGGAGGTGGGCTTGCCACAGATACGCAGTATTTT CASSLAGGGLATDTQYF
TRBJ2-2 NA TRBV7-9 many TGTGCCAGCAGCCCCCCATATAGCGGAGCGAACACCGGGGAGCTGTTTTTT CASSPPYSGANTGELFF
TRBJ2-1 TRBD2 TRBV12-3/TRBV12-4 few TGTGCCAGCAGTAGACTAGCGACAAAGCAGTTCTTC CASSRLATKQFF
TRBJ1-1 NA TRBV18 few TGTGCCAGCTCTCTCAGACAGAACACTGAAGCTTTCTTT CASSLRQNTEAFF
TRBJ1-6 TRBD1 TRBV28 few TGTGCCAGCAGTTCAGGGGGAGTTTCACCCCTCCACTTT CASSSGGVSPLHF
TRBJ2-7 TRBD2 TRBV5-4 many TGTGCCAGCAGCTTGGGGGTGTTAGCGGGAGCGGGCGAGCAGTACTTC CASSLGVLAGAGEQYF
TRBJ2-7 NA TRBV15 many TGTGCCACCAGCAGAAGTCAGGGTACGGGGACCTACGAGCAGTACTTC CATSRSQGTGTYEQYF
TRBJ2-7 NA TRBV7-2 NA TGTGCCGGCAGCTCGATACAGGGCTACGAGCAGTACTTC CAGSSIQGYEQYF
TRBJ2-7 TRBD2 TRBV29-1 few TGCAGCGCCCTACTAGCGGGAGGGCCCTACGAGCAGTACTTC CSALLAGGPYEQYF
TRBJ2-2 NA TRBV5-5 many TGTGCCAGCAGCCGGGTTACCCCCCCCGGGGCCGGGGAGCTGTTTTTT CASSRVTPPGAGELFF
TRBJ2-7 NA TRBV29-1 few TGCAGCGCCAAATCTGGGAACCGGGGCTACGAGCAGTACTTC CSAKSGNRGYEQYF
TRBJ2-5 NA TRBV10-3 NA TGTGCCATCAGTGAGGCGGCTATTCAAGAGACCCAGTACTTC CAISEAAIQETQYF
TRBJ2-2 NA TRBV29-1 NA TGCAGCGCCCGGGACTCTTACCTCACCGGGGAGCTGTTTTTT CSARDSYLTGELFF
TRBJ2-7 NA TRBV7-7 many TGTGCTAGCAGCTTATCGACAGCCTACGAGCAGTACTTC CASSLSTAYEQYF
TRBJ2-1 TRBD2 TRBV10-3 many TGTGCCATCAGAGCCGGGACTACCTACAATGAGCAGTTCTTC CAIRAGTTYNEQFF
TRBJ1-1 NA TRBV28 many TGTGCCAGCAGTTTGGTCCGGCCAAACACTGAAGCTTTCTTT CASSLVRPNTEAFF
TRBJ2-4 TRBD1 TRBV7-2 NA TGTGCCAGCAGACGGACAGGGGTGAACATTCAGTACTTC CASRRTGVNIQYF
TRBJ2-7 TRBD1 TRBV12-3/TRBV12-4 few TGTGCCAGCAGTAAGGGACAGCAGCCCTACGAGCAGTACTTC CASSKGQQPYEQYF
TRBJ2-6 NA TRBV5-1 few TGCGCCAGCAGCTTGTCCACAGATTCTTCCTCTGGGGCCAACGTCCTGACTTTC CASSLSTDSSSGANVLTF
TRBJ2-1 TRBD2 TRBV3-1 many TGTGCCAGCAGCATTAGACTAGCGGGTTACAATGAGCAGTTCTTC CASSIRLAGYNEQFF